This record concerns one T cell receptor beta chain sequence. Its antigen is currently not known. No quality values exist for individual bases; no much larger clone is one base distant. The method was the immunoSEQ multiplex PCR assay. Per the authors' processing: A statistical classification framework was developed to diagnose cytomegalovirus status using the catalog of TCR beta chain sequences. TCRdb provides this immuneACCESS table in a form limited to in-frame rearrangements. Some clones are lacking; in checked studies, under half of them reflect an unresolved V gene, and why the rest are absent is not known. For V, J and clone size, that table is used; D and trimming come from the DNA. Here the sample has about 190,000 clones; more than 75% occur a single time. Around 6.7% of the sample goes to the ten largest clones. The donors were included in the validation cohort of 100 to 150 subjects, a group kept apart from the roughly 690-subject first cohort.

Taken from cysteine to phenylalanine, the CDR3 has 14 residues. Only CDR3 DNA is held: 42 bases, read in frame from base 1. At the junction V is shortened by 1 base and J by 5 bases, with 10 bases in between. Via the germline V gene, CDR1 is SGDLS and CDR2 YYNGEE. The data are from a study of cytomegalovirus exposure and HLA in healthy donors (dated by TCRdb to 2016 to 2017). Some background on the complete study: According to a later analysis, the roughly 120 validation repertoires were produced on the same platform as the roughly 600 repertoires of the first cohort. The study was designed to test whether signatures of past pathogen exposure could be identified by cataloging public T cell receptors. In addition to the first cohort of roughly 670 subjects, a separate validation cohort of approximately 110 different subjects was used. To predict cytomegalovirus infection status, the study combined high-throughput TCR immunosequencing, statistical association of individual TCRs with disease status, and machine learning. The study at large found these results: According to the authors, the approach could potentially be generalized to other disease states and immunological phenotypes. A later analysis had no HLA typing for the validation cohort, so co-occurrence there was scored across all 110 or so repertoires. The study listed 150 to 200 TCR beta chains as associated with cytomegalovirus. Across donors, most TCR sequences were observed very rarely, whereas some public TCRs were present in many individuals. The classifier was reported to diagnose cytomegalovirus status with high specificity and sensitivity in both the original and validation cohorts. In a later analysis, TCRs clustered in the first cohort were found to also tend to co-occur in the 120 or so validation repertoires, with around 94% of cluster scores above 0. In vitro tests confirmed that three of the cytomegalovirus-associated TCR beta chains recognize cytomegalovirus antigens.

Sequencing was done on a sample of PBMCs. The V gene is TRBV9 and the J gene is TRBJ2-1; matching of 5 bases hints at TRBD1 as the D gene. This clonotype originated in a man younger than 35 in good health and CMV-seropositive. In nucleotide form, the sequence is TGTGCCAGCAGCGTATTAGACAGTGACAATGAGCAGTTCTTC. This codes for CASSVLDSDNEQFF.